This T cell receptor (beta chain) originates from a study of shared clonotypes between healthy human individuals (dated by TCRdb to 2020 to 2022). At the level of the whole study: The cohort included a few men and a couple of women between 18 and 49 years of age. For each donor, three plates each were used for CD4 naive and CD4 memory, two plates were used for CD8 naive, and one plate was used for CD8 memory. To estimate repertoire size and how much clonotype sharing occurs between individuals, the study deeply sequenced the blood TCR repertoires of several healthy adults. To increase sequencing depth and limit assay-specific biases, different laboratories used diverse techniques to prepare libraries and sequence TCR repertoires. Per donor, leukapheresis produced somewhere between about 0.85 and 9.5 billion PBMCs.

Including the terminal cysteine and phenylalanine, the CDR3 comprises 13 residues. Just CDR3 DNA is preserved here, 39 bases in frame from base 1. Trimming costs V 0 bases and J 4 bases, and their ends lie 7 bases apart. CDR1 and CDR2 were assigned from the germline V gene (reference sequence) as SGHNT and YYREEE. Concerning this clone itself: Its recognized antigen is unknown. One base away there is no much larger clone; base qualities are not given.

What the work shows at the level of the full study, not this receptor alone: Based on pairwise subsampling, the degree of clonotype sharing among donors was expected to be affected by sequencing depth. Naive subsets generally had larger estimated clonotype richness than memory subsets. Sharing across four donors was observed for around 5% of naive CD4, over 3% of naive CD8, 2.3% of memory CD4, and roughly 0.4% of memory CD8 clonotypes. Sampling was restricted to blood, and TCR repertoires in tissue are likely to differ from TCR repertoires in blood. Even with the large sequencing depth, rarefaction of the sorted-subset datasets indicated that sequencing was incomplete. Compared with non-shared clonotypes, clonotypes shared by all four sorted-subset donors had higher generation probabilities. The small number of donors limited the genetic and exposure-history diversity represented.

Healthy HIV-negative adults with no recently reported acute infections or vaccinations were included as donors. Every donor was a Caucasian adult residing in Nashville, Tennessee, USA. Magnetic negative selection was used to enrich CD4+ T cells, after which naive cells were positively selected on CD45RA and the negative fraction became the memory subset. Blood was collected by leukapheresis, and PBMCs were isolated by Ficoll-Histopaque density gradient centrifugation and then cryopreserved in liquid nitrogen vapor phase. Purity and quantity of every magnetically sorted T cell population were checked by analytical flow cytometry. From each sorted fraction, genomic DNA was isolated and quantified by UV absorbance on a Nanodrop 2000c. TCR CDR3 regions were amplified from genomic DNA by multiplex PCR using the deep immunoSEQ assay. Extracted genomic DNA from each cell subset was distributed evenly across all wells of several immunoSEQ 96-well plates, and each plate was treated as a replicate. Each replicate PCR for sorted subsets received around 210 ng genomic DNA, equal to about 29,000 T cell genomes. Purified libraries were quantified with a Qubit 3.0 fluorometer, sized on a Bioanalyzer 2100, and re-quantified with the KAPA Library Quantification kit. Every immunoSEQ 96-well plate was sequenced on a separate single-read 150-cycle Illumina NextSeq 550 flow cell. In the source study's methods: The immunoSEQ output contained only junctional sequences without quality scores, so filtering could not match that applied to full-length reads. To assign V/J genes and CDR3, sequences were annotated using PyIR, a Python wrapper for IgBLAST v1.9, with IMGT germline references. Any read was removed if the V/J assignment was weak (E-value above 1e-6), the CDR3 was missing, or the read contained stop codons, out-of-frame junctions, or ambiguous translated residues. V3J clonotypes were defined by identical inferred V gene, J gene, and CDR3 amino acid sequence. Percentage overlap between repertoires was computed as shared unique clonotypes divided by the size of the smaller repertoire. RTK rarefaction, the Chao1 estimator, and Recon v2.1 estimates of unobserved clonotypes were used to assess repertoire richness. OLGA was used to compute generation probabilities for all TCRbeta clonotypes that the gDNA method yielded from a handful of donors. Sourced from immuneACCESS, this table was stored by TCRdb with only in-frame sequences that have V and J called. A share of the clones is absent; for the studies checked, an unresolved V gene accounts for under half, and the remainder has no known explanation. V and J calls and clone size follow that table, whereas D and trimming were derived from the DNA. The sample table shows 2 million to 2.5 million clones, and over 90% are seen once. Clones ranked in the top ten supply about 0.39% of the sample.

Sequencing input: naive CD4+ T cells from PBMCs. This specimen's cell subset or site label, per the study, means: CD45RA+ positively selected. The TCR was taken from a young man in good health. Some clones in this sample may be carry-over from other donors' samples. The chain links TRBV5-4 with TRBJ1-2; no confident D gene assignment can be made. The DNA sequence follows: TGTGCCAGCAGCTTGGACAGCACCTATGGCTACACCTTC. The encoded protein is CASSLDSTYGYTF.